The clone carrying this T cell receptor (beta chain) was counted once. Method: immunoSEQ multiplex PCR; TCRdb's copy keeps in-frame clones and lacks some. This table holds 55,000 to 80,000 clones, more than 85% found once. Germline V gives CDR1 SNHLY, CDR2 FYNNEI. The V and J ends lost 4 bases and 3 bases respectively, with 9 bases between them. CDR3 length: 13 residues. The data are from a study of OX40 agonist ivuxolimab in advanced cancers. Study background: Patients' therapy was ivuxolimab, an antibody that acts as an agonist of OX40 (CD134).

The sequence was collected from an adult with an advanced solid tumor such as melanoma, head and neck, liver or kidney cancer. J is TRBJ1-1 and V is TRBV2, with TRBD1 as a possible D gene (6 bases). Material: CD4+ or CD8+ T cells sorted from blood, obtained in a trial of the OX40 agonist ivuxolimab. CDR3 bases: TGTGCCAGCAGTGGTCAGGGGTACACTGAAGCTTTCTTT. Translating gives CASSGQGYTEAFF.